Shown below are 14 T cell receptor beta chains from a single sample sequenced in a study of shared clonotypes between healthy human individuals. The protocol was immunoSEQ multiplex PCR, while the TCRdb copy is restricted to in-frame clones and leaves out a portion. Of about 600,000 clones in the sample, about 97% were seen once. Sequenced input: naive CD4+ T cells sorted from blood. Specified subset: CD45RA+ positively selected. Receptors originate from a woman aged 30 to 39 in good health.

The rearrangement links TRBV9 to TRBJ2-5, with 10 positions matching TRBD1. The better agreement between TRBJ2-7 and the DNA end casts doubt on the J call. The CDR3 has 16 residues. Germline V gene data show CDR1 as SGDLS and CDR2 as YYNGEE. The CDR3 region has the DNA TGTGCCAGCAGTGCCCATGGACAGGGGGTTAGCCACGAGCAGTACTTC. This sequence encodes CASSAHGQGVSHEQYF.

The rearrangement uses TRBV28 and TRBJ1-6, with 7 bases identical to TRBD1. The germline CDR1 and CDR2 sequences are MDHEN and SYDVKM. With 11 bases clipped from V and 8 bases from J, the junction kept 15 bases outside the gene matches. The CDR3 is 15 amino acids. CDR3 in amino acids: CAGRRNRGGDSPLHF. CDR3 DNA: TGTGCCGGCCGCCGCAACAGGGGAGGTGATTCACCCCTCCACTTT.

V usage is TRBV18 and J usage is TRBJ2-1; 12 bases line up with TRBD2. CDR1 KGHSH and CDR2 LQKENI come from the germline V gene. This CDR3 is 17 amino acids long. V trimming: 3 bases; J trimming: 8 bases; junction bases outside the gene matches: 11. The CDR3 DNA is TGTGCCAGCTCACCGAGGCAGACTAGCGGGAGATGGGATGAGCAGTTCTTC. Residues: CASSPRQTSGRWDEQFF.

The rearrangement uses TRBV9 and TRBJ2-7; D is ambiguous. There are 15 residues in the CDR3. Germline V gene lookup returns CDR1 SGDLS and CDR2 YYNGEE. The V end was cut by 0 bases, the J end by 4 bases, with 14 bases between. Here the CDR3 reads CASSVGRGFPYEQYF. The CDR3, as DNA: TGTGCCAGCAGCGTAGGTAGAGGATTCCCTTACGAGCAGTACTTC.

CDR3 DNA sequence: TGTGCCAGCAGCTTACGTCAGGACTCGAACACTGAAGCTTTCTTT. Amino acids: CASSLRQDSNTEAFF. The chain links TRBV7-9 to TRBJ1-1; D is ambiguous. Germline loops: CDR1 SEHNR, CDR2 FQNEAQ (reference sequence). The CDR3 is 15 amino acids. Between the trimmed V and J ends, which lost 2 bases and 1 base, there was a span of 11 bases.

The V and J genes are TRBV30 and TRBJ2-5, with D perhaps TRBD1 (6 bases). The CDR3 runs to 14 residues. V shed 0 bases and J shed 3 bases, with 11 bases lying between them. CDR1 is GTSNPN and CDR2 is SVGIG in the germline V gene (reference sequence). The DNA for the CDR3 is TGTGCCTGGAGTGTAATTGGGGGCAAAGAGACCCAGTACTTC. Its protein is CAWSVIGGKETQYF. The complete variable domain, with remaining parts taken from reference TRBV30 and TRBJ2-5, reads SQTIHQWPATLVQPVGSPLSLECTVEGTSNPNLYWYRQAAGRGLQLLFYSVGIGQISSEVPQNLSASRPQDRQFILSSKKLLLSDSGFYLCAWSVIGGKETQYFGPGTRLLVL.

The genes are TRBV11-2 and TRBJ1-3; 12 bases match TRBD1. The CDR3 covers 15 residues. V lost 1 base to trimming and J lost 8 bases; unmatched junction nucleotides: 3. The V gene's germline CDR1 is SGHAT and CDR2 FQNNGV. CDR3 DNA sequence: TGTGCCAGCAGCTTAGGGGACAGGGGGCTGCACACCATATATTTT. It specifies CASSLGDRGLHTIYF.

CDR3 residues: CASSMDVGAGIVEQYF. CDR3 nucleotide sequence: TGCGCCAGCAGCATGGACGTTGGTGCAGGGATAGTCGAGCAGTACTTC. The chain joins TRBV5-1 to TRBJ2-7; D might be TRBD1 (5 bases). The CDR3 is made up of 16 amino acids. Germline CDR1 SGHRS, CDR2 YFSETQ. V was shortened by 4 bases and J by 6 bases, with 23 bases between the two germline ends.

For the CDR3, the DNA is TGCGCCAGCAGCCGGGGGGTTTACAATTCCGGGGCCAACGTCCTGACTTTC. Its translation: CASSRGVYNSGANVLTF. This chain links TRBV5-1 with TRBJ2-6; 7 positions match TRBD2. Germline-derived CDR1 and CDR2 are SGHRS and YFSETQ. Losses at the gene ends were 4 bases for V and 4 bases for J; bases not matched to a gene: 11. CDR3 length: 17 residues.

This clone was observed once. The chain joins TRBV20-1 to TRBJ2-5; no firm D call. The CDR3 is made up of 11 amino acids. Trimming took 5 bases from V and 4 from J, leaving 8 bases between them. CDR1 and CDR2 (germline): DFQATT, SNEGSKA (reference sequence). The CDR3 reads CSAPDRETQYF. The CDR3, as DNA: TGCAGTGCTCCGGACCGAGAGACCCAGTACTTC.

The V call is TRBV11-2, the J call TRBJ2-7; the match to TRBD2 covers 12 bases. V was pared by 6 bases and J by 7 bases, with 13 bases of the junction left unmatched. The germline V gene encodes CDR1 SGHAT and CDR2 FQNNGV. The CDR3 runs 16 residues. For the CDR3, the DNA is TGTGCCAGCAGTTCCATTCGACTAGCGGGAGCGGGGGAGCAGTACTTC. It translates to CASSSIRLAGAGEQYF.

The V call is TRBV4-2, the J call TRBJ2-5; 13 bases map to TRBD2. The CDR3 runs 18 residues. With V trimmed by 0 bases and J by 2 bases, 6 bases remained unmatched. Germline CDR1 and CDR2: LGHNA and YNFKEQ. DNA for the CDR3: TGTGCCAGCAGCCAAGATCCGGGACTAGCGGGAAAACAAGAGACCCAGTACTTC. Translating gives CASSQDPGLAGKQETQYF.

The CDR3 DNA sequence: TGCGCCAGCAGTCCCCCGGGACAGGGGCCAACTGAAGCTTTCTTT. Translation gives CASSPPGQGPTEAFF. V usage is TRBV5-1 and J usage is TRBJ1-1; TRBD1 matches 10 bases. The germline gives CDR1 SGHRS, CDR2 YFSETQ. The V gene end was trimmed by 5 bases and the J gene end by 5 bases; junction bases not matched to a gene: 9. The CDR3 runs to 15 residues.

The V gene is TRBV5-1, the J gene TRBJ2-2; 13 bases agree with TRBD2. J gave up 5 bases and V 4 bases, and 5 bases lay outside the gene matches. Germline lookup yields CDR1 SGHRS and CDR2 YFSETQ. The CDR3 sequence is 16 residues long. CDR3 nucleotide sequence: TGCGCCAGCAGCCCCTCACTAGCGGGAGGGACCGGGGAGCTGTTTTTT. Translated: CASSPSLAGGTGELFF.